This T cell receptor beta chain comes out of a study of cytomegalovirus exposure and HLA in healthy donors. Vbeta (60) and Jbeta (13) primers were used in the PCR. Method: immunoSEQ multiplex PCR; TCRdb's copy keeps in-frame clones and lacks some. Among 95,000 to 150,000 clones listed, roughly 66% were seen once. The CDR3 has 17 amino acids. Per the germline V gene, CDR1 is SGHVS and CDR2 is FQNEAQ. The V segment lost 1 base and the J segment 3 bases; nucleotides outside the gene matches: 12. Sequencing was carried out using PBMCs. The receptor comes from a man aged 55 to 70 in good health and CMV-seropositive. This sequence joins TRBV7-8 and TRBJ2-7; 7 bases agree with TRBD1. The CDR3 bases are TGTGCCAGCAGCTTAGAATCGACGGAGAGACAGGGCTACGAGCAGTACTTC. Translating it yields CASSLESTERQGYEQYF.